Presented here are 15 T cell receptor beta chains from one specimen sequenced in a study of blood T cell repertoires in COVID-19. Sequencing used immunoSEQ multiplex PCR; TCRdb keeps in-frame clones, though not all of them. The table lists 180,000 or so clones, 86% of them singletons. Specimen: peripheral blood. The receptors stem from a woman in her thirties with active or convalescent COVID-19.

V is TRBV4-1 and J is TRBJ2-1; 10 bases are a match to TRBD2. Germline assignment: CDR1 MGHRA and CDR2 YSYEKL. V lost 1 base, J lost 8 bases, and 8 bases stayed unmatched. The CDR3 is 16 residues long. The CDR3 DNA sequence: TGCGCCAGCAGCCAAGTTCCTAGCGGGAGCCGAGATGAGCAGTTCTTC. This sequence encodes CASSQVPSGSRDEQFF.

V and J are TRBV5-4 and TRBJ2-7; 7 bases are shared with TRBD1. The CDR3 runs 14 residues. V shed 4 bases, J shed 6 bases, and the junction held 10 bases outside the gene matches. In germline, CDR1 is SGHNT, CDR2 YYREEE (reference sequence). The CDR3 nucleotides are TGTGCCAGCAGCCATGACCCTGACAGGGCCGAGCAGTACTTC. Translation: CASSHDPDRAEQYF.

The chain has TRBV10-1 and TRBJ2-1; D might be TRBD2 (5 bases). The CDR3 loop spans 14 amino acids. The V end lost 5 bases, the J end lost 0 bases, and 8 bases lay between the germline ends. The germline gives CDR1 WNHNN, CDR2 SYGVQD (reference sequence). The CDR3 sequence is CASSSGYSYNEQFF. The CDR3 nucleotides read TGCGCCAGCAGTAGCGGCTACTCCTACAATGAGCAGTTCTTC.

The J gene is TRBJ2-7, the V gene TRBV5-4; 14 nucleotides line up with TRBD2. The CDR3 is made up of 18 amino acids. Germline CDR1 SGHNT, CDR2 YYREEE (reference sequence). J was trimmed by 5 bases and V by 3 bases; bases with no gene match: 13. The CDR3 coding sequence is TGTGCCAGCAGCTCGGGACTAGCGGGAGAAAACGGGTGGGACGAGCAGTACTTC. Protein sequence: CASSSGLAGENGWDEQYF. The variable domain in full, completed from reference TRBV5-4 and TRBJ2-7, reads ETGVTQSPTHLIKTRGQQVTLRCSSQSGHNTVSWYQQALGQGPQFIFQYYREEENGRGNFPPRFSGLQFPNYSSELNVNALELDDSALYLCASSSGLAGENGWDEQYFGPGTRLTVT.

This clone was seen once. The chain uses TRBV5-1 and TRBJ1-2; 12 bases match TRBD1. The J segment lost 6 bases and the V segment lost 4 bases, leaving 7 bases of the junction unmatched. There are 15 residues in the CDR3. Germline CDR1 reads SGHRS; CDR2 reads YFSETQ. CDR3 loop: CASSASGTGGDGYTF. Here the CDR3 DNA reads TGCGCCAGCAGCGCGTCCGGGACAGGGGGCGATGGCTACACCTTC.

This chain connects TRBV5-1 to TRBJ1-1; D possibly corresponds to TRBD1 (5 bases). The V gene's germline CDR1 is SGHRS and CDR2 YFSETQ. Trimming left V 0 bases short and J 7 bases short, with 7 bases between. CDR3 length equals 12 residues. The CDR3 is CASSLGQFEAFF. CDR3 sequence (DNA): TGCGCCAGCAGCTTGGGACAGTTTGAAGCTTTCTTT.

This clone has more than one count but fewer than ten. This chain connects TRBV28 to TRBJ2-1; D perhaps matches TRBD1 (5 bases). CDR3 length: 14 residues. V lost 8 bases to trimming and J lost 1 base, with 12 bases between them. CDR1 is MDHEN, CDR2 SYDVKM, per germline. DNA for the CDR3: TGTGCCAGCTCTTCCAGGGAATCCTACAATGAGCAGTTCTTC. Encoded protein: CASSSRESYNEQFF. Supplemented by reference TRBV28 and TRBJ2-1, the full variable domain reads DVKVTQSSRYLVKRTGEKVFLECVQDMDHENMFWYRQDPGLGLRLIYFSYDVKMKEKGDIPEGYSVSREKKERFSLILESASTNQTSMYLCASSSRESYNEQFFGPGTRLTVL.

This clone was seen once. The chain couples TRBV5-5 to TRBJ2-7, with D possibly being TRBD1 (5 bases). Trimming left V 3 bases short and J 2 bases short, with 15 bases between. The CDR3 consists of 15 residues. Per the germline V gene, CDR1 is SGHKS and CDR2 is YYEKEE (reference sequence). CDR3 in amino acids: CASSWGPRGTYEQYF. The CDR3 region has the DNA TGTGCCAGCAGCTGGGGCCCGCGCGGAACCTACGAGCAGTACTTC.

The V gene is TRBV5-1, the J gene TRBJ2-5; tentatively, D is TRBD1 (5 bases). V was cut by 0 bases and J by 5 bases, with 11 bases left in between. This CDR3 has 14 residues. CDR1 and CDR2 (germline): SGHRS, YFSETQ. This chain's CDR3 is CASSLGQPSETQYF. The DNA of the CDR3 is TGCGCCAGCAGCTTGGGACAGCCCTCGGAGACCCAGTACTTC.

J is TRBJ1-1 and V is TRBV5-8; 9 nucleotides match TRBD1. Trimming at V came to 3 bases and at J to 1 base, leaving 4 bases not matched to a gene. The CDR3 totals 15 residues. From germline, CDR1 is SGHTS and CDR2 YDEGEE. Here the CDR3 reads CASSWGTGKNTEAFF. CDR3 in DNA: TGTGCCAGCAGCTGGGGGACAGGGAAGAACACTGAAGCTTTCTTT.

This clone occurred once. The V gene is TRBV10-2, the J gene TRBJ2-5; 7 bases are shared with TRBD2. This CDR3 region has 15 residues. V was clipped by 7 bases and J by 1 base; unmatched bases: 9. Germline CDR1 reads WSHSY; CDR2 reads SAAADI. The CDR3, as DNA: TGCGCCAGCACCTCGGTGGTAGCGGGCCAAGAGACCCAGTACTTC. It codes for CASTSVVAGQETQYF.

V gene TRBV3-1 (or the pseudogene TRBV3-2) combines with J gene TRBJ2-7; TRBD2 aligns across 12 bases. This CDR3 has 18 residues. Germline V gives CDR1 LGHDT, CDR2 YNNKEL (reference sequence). The J segment lost 0 bases and the V segment lost 3 bases, leaving 9 bases of the junction unmatched. CDR3 in DNA: TGTGCCAGCAGCCACCAGACTAGCGGGGGACCCCCCTCCTACGAGCAGTACTTC. It yields the protein CASSHQTSGGPPSYEQYF.

This clone was seen a few times. The J gene is TRBJ1-2, the V gene TRBV7-6, with D possibly matching TRBD1 (6 bases). Germline V gene data show CDR1 as SGHVS and CDR2 as FNYEAQ. V was clipped by 1 base and J by 6 bases, with 21 bases between them. This CDR3 has 17 amino acids. The chain's CDR3 is CASSLEMRGATPDGYTF. CDR3 nucleotide sequence: TGTGCCAGCAGCTTAGAGATGCGGGGGGCAACCCCGGATGGCTACACCTTC.

The chain uses TRBV7-6 and TRBJ2-7; D may be TRBD2 (6 bases). Germline V gene data show CDR1 as SGHVS and CDR2 as FNYEAQ. CDR3 length equals 14 residues. V lost 1 base, J lost 5 bases, and 12 bases lay in between. DNA of the CDR3: TGTGCCAGCAGCTTAGGCGGCGGGAAAAACGAGCAGTACTTC. It yields the protein CASSLGGGKNEQYF.

The chain is built from TRBV7-9 and TRBJ2-1, with 10 bases identical to TRBD2. The CDR3 length is 16 residues. Germline V CDR1 and CDR2: SEHNR, FQNEAQ (reference sequence). Trimming cost V 3 bases and J 0 bases; bases outside gene matches: 2. The CDR3 bases are TGTGCCAGCAGCTTTAGCGGGGGGTCCTCCTACAATGAGCAGTTCTTC. This encodes CASSFSGGSSYNEQFF.